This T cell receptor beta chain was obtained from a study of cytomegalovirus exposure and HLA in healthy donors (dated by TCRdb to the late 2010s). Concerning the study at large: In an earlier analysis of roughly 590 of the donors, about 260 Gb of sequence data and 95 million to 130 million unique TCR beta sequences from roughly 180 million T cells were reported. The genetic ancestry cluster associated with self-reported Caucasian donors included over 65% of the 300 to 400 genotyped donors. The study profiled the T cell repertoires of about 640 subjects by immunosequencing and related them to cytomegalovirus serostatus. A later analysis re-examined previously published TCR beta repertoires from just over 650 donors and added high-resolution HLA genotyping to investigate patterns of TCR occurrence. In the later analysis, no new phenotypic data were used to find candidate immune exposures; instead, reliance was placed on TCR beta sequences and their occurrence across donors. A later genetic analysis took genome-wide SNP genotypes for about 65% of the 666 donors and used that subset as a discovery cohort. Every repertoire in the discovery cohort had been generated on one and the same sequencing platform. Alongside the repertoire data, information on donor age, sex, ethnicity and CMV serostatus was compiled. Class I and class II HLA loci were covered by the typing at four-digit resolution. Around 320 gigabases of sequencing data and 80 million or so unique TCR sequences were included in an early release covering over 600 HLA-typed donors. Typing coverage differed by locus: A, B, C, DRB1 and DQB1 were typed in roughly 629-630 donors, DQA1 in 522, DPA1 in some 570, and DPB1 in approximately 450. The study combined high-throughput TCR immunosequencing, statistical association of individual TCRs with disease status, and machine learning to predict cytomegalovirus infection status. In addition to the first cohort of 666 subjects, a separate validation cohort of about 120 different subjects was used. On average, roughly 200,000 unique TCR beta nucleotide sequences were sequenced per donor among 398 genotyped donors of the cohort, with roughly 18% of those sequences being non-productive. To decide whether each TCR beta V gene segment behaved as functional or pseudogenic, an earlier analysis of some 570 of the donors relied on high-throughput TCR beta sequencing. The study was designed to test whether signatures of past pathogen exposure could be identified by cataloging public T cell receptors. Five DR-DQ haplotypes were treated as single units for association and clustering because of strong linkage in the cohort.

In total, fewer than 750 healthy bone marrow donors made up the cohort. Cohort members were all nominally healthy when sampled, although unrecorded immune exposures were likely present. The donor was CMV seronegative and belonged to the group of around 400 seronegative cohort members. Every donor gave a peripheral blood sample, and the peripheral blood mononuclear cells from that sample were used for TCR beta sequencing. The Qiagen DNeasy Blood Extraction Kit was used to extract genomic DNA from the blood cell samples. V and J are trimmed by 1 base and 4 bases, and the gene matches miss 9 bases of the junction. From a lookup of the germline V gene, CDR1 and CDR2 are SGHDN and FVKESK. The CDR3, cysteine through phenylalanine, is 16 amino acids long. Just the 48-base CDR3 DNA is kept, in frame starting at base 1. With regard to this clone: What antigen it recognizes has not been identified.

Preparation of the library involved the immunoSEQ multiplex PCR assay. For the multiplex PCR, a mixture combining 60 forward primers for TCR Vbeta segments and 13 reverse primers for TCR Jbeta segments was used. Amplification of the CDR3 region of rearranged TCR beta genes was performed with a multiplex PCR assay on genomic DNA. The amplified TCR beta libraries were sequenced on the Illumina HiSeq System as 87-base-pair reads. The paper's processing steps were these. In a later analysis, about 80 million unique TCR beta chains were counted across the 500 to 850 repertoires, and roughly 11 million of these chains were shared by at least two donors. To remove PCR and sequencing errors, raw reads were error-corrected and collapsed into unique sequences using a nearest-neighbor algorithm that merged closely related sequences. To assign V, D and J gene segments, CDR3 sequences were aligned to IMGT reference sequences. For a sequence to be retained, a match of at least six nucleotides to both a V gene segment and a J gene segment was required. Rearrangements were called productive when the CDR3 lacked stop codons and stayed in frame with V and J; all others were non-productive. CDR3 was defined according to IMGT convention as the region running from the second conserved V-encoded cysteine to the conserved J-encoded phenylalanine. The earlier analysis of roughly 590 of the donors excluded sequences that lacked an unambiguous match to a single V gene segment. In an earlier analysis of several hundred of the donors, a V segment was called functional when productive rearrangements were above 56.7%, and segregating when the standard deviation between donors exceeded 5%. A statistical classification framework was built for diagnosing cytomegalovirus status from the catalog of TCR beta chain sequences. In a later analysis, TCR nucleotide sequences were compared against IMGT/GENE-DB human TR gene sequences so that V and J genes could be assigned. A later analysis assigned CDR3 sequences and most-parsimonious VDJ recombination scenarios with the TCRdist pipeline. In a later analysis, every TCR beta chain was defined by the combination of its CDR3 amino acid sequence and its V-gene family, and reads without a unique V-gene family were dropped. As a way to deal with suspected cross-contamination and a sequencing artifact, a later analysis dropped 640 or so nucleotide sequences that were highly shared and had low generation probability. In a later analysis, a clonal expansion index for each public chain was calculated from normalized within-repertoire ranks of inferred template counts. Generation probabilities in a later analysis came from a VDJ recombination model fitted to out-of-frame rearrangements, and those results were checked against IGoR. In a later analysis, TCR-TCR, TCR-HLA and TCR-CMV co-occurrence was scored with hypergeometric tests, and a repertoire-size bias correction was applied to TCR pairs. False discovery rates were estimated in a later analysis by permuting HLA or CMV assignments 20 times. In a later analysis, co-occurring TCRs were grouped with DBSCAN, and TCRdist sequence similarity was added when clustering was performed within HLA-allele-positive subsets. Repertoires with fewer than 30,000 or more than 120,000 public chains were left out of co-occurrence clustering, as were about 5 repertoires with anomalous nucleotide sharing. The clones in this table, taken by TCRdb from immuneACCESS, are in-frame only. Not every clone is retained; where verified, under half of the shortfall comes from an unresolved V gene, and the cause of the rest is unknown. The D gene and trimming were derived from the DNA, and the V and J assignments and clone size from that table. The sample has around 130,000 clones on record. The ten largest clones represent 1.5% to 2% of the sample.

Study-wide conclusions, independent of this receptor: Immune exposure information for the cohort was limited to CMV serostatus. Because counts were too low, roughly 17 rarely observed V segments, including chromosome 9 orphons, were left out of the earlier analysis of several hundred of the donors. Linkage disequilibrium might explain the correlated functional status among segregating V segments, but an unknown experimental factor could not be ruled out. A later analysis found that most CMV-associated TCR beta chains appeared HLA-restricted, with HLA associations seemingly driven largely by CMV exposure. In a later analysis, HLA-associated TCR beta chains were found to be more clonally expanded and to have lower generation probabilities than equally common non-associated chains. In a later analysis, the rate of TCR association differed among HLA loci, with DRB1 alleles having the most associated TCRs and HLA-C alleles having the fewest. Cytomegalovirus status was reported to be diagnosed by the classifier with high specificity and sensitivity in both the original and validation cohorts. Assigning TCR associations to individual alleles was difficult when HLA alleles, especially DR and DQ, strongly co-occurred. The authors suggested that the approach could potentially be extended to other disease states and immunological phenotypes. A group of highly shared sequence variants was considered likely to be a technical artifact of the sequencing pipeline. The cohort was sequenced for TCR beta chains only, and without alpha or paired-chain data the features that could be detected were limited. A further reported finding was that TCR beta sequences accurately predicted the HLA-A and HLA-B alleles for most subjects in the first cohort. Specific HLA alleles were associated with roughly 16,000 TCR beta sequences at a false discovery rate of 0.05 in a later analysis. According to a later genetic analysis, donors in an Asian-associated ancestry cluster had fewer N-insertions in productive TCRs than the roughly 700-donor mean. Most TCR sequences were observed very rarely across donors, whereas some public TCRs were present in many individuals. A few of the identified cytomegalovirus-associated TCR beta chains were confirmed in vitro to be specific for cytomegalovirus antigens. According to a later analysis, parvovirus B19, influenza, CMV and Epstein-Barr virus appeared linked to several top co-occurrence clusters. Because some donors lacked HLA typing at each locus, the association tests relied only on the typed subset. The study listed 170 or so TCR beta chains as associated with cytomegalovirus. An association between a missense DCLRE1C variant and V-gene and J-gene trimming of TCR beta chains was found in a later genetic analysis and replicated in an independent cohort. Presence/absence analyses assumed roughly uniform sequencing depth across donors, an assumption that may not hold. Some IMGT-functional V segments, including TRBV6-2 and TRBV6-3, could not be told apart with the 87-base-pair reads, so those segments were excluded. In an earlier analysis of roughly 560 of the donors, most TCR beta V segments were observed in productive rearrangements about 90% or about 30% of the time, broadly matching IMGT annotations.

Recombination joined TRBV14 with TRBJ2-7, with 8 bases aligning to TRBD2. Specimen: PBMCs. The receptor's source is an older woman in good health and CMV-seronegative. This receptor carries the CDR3 CASSQGGAGGEYEQYF. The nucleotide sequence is TGTGCCAGCAGCCAAGGAGGGGCGGGGGGCGAATACGAGCAGTACTTC.